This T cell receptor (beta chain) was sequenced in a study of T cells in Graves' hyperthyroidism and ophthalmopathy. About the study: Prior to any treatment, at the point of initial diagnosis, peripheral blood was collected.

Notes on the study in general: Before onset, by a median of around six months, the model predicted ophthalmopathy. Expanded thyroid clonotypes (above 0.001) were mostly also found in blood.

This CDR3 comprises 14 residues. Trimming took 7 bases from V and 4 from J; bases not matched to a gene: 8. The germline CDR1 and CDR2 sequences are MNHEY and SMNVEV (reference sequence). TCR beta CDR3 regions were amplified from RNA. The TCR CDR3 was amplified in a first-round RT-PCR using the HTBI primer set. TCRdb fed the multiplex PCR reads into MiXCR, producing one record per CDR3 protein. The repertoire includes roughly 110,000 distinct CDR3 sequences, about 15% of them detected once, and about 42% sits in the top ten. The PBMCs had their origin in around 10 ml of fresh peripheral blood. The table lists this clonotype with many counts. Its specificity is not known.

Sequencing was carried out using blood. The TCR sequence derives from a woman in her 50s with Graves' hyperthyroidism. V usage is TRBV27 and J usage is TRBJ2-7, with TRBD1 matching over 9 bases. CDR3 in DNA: TGTGCCAGCAAACCCTGGACAGGGGAATACGAGCAGTACTTC. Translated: CASKPWTGEYEQYF.